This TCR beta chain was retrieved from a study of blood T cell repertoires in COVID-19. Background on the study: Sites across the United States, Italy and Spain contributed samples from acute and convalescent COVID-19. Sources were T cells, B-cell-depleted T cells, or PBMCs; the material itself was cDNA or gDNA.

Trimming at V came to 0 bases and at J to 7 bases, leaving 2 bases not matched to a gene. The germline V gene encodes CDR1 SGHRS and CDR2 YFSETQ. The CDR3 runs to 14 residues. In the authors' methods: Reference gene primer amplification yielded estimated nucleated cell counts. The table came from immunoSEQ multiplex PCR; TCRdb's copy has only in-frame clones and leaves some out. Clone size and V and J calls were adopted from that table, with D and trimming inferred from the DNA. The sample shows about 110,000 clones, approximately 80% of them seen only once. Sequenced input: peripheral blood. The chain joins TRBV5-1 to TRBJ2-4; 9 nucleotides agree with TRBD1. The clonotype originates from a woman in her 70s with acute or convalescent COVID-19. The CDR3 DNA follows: TGCGCCAGCAGCTTGGGAGACAGGGGGAACATTCAGTACTTC. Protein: CASSLGDRGNIQYF. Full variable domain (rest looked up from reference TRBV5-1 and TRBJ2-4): KAGVTQTPRYLIKTRGQQVTLSCSPISGHRSVSWYQQTPGQGLQFLFEYFSETQRNKGNFPGRFSGRQFSNSRSEMNVSTLELGDSALYLCASSLGDRGNIQYFGAGTRLSVL.